The 13 T cell receptor beta chains listed next were all sequenced from one sample in a study of radiotherapy plus CTLA-4 blockade in lung cancer. TCRdb keeps only in-frame clones here, not all; method: immunoSEQ multiplex PCR. The sample has nearly 95,000 clones, roughly 80% seen once. The material was peripheral blood, obtained from a patient treated with radiotherapy plus ipilimumab. The receptors derive from a human donor with non-small cell lung cancer that progressed on radiotherapy plus ipilimumab.

The V gene is TRBV2, the J gene TRBJ2-7; TRBD1 or TRBD2 may be the D gene (5 bases each). Looked up from germline, CDR1 is SNHLY and CDR2 is FYNNEI. The CDR3 spans 15 residues. Trimming left V 6 bases short and J 6 bases short, with 21 bases between. CDR3 sequence: CASSLQPQTGTEQYF. CDR3 nucleotides: TGTGCCAGCAGCCTCCAGCCGCAGACGGGGACCGAGCAGTACTTC.

J is TRBJ1-1 and V is TRBV2; the D gene is possibly TRBD1 (5 bases). V lost 6 bases, J lost 0 bases, and 8 bases lay in between. The germline V gene has CDR1 SNHLY and CDR2 FYNNEI. The CDR3 consists of 13 residues. In nucleotides, the CDR3 is TGTGCCAGCAGCGGGACGGTGAACACTGAAGCTTTCTTT. Residues: CASSGTVNTEAFF.

The chain joins TRBV30 to TRBJ2-7, with a tentative D call TRBD1 (5 bases). The CDR3 extends over 13 amino acids. Looked up from germline, CDR1 is GTSNPN and CDR2 is SVGIG (reference sequence). The V and J ends lost 5 bases and 0 bases respectively, with 11 bases between them. CDR3 residues: CAWETGISYEQYF. As DNA, the CDR3 is TGTGCCTGGGAAACAGGAATCTCCTACGAGCAGTACTTC.

The CDR3: CASSLALGGRGPYNEQFF. CDR3 DNA: TGTGCCAGCAGCTTAGCGCTCGGCGGGAGGGGACCTTACAATGAGCAGTTCTTC. The chain employs TRBV7-2 and TRBJ2-1, with 9 bases aligning to TRBD2. V shed 0 bases and J 4 bases; nucleotides not matched to a gene: 10. This CDR3 has 18 residues. The germline V gene has CDR1 SGHTA and CDR2 FQGNSA.

The V and J genes are TRBV7-2 and TRBJ1-2; D remains unclear. CDR3 length equals 15 residues. With 0 bases removed from V and 3 bases from J, the gap between germline ends came to 11 bases. CDR1 is SGHTA, CDR2 FQGNSA, per germline. In DNA, the CDR3 is TGTGCCAGCAGCTTAGCGAATGAAAATTACTATGGCTACACCTTC. Translated, it gives CASSLANENYYGYTF.

This rearrangement joins TRBV19 to TRBJ2-2, with D perhaps matching TRBD2 (6 bases). Trimming stripped 4 bases from V and 0 bases from J, with 6 bases between. The CDR3 has 14 amino acids. The V gene's germline CDR1 is LNHDA and CDR2 SQIVND (reference sequence). The DNA for the CDR3 is TGTGCCAGTAGTAGCGGGACGAACACCGGGGAGCTGTTTTTT. Translated: CASSSGTNTGELFF.

The J gene is TRBJ2-5, the V gene TRBV9; 9 bases are a match to TRBD2. Germline CDR1 is SGDLS and CDR2 is YYNGEE. Trimming cost V 2 bases and J 5 bases; bases outside gene matches: 4. This CDR3 has 14 residues. CDR3 sequence (DNA): TGTGCCAGCAGCGTTGGGACTAGCCGGGAGACCCAGTACTTC. It encodes CASSVGTSRETQYF.

The chain carries TRBV5-1 and TRBJ2-5; D is undetermined. The germline CDR1 and CDR2 sequences are SGHRS and YFSETQ. CDR3 length equals 11 residues. Trimming stripped 4 bases from V and 2 bases from J, with 3 bases between. CDR3 nucleotide sequence: TGCGCCAGCAGCACACAAGAGACCCAGTACTTC. It codes for CASSTQETQYF.

J is TRBJ1-5 and V is TRBV4-1, with TRBD1 matching 7 bases. Germline lookup yields CDR1 MGHRA and CDR2 YSYEKL. The CDR3 has 15 residues. V was clipped by 5 bases and J by 1 base; unmatched bases: 5. CDR3 sequence reads: CASSKRQGSNQPQHF. The CDR3 DNA reads TGCGCCAGCAGCAAACGACAGGGAAGCAATCAGCCCCAGCATTTT.

This chain uses TRBV6-1 with TRBJ2-6, with D unresolved. V was pared by 8 bases and J by 0 bases, with 11 bases between. Per germline, CDR1 MNHNS and CDR2 SASEGT. This CDR3 is built from 15 residues. The CDR3 spells CASRKQPSGANVLTF. The CDR3 DNA reads TGTGCCAGCCGGAAACAGCCCTCTGGGGCCAACGTCCTGACTTTC.

The V call is TRBV5-8, the J call TRBJ1-2; D might be TRBD1 (5 bases). Trimming shortened V by 0 bases and J by 2 bases, and 5 bases separated the two germline ends. Germline CDR1 reads SGHTS; CDR2 reads YDEGEE. The CDR3 is made up of 13 amino acids. CDR3 region: CASSLGGNYGYTF. CDR3 bases: TGTGCCAGCAGCTTGGGGGGGAACTATGGCTACACCTTC. Using reference TRBV5-8 and TRBJ1-2 for the parts outside the CDR3, the full variable domain is EAGVTQSPTHLIKTRGQQATLRCSPISGHTSVYWYQQALGLGLQFLLWYDEGEERNRGNFPPRFSGRQFPNYSSELNVNALELEDSALYLCASSLGGNYGYTFGSGTRLTVV.

This sequence joins TRBV30 and TRBJ2-3, with D unresolved. V gave up 2 bases and J gave up 4 bases, with 7 bases separating them. Germline CDR1 and CDR2: GTSNPN and SVGIG (reference sequence). This CDR3 has 12 residues. The CDR3 loop is CAWSPHADTQYF. CDR3 DNA: TGTGCCTGGAGTCCCCATGCAGATACGCAGTATTTT.

The chain joins TRBV7-2 to TRBJ2-2; TRBD1 matches at 7 bases. The length of the CDR3 is 15 residues. Germline CDR1 is SGHTA and CDR2 is FQGNSA. With 5 bases clipped from V and 6 bases from J, the junction kept 9 bases outside the gene matches. The CDR3 protein is CASSTSTGRAGELFF. The CDR3 region has the DNA TGTGCCAGCAGCACCTCGACAGGGCGGGCCGGGGAGCTGTTTTTT.